Listed below are T cell receptor beta chains from one sample, sequenced in a study of vaccination and CD4 T cells after COVID-19. Via MiXCR, TCRdb re-called the PCR reads, giving one row per CDR3 protein. The sample has approximately 10,000 distinct CDR3 sequences, around half seen once; the top ten hold 30% to 35%. No antigen is known for these receptors. The sequenced sample consisted of CD4+ T cells from blood, cultured in vitro. The receptors come from a human donor who had recovered from COVID-19. Both conserved end residues are part of each CDR3. Fields, in order: D gene, clone size, J gene, V gene, CDR3 length, CDR3 DNA, CDR3 protein. A D gene is named only where the DNA matches it firmly. The listing skips clone size in some rows; elsewhere it reads once, few, many or a size class.

. | few | TRBJ1-2 | TRBV12-5 | 15 | TGTGCTAGTGGTTTGTGGCCTATGGTCACTACTGGCTACACCTTC | CASGLWPMVTTGYTF
. | . | TRBJ1-4 | TRBV2 | 14 | TGTGCCAGCAGTTGGACAGTGATTAATGAAAAACTGTTTTTT | CASSWTVINEKLFF
. | . | TRBJ2-2 | TRBV30 | 14 | TGTGCCTGGAGTGTTGACTCCGGTACTGGGGAGCTGTTTTTT | CAWSVDSGTGELFF
TRBD1 | . | TRBJ1-5 | TRBV12-5 | 14 | TGTGCTAGTGGTTTGGATGGGACAGTTCAGCCCCAGCATTTT | CASGLDGTVQPQHF
. | few | TRBJ1-5 | TRBV10-3 | 15 | TGTGCCATCAGTGGGGACGTTCCCCCGGGACAGCCCCAGCATTTT | CAISGDVPPGQPQHF
. | . | TRBJ2-3 | TRBV20-1 | 12 | TGCAGTGCTCAGGACAGAACAGATACGCAGTATTTT | CSAQDRTDTQYF
. | few | TRBJ2-7 | TRBV6-4 | 14 | TGTGCCAGCAGTGACCCCGAGGAGGTTTACGAGCAGTACTTC | CASSDPEEVYEQYF
. | . | TRBJ1-6 | TRBV19 | 19 | TGTGCCAGCTCCACTACGACGGGGTCGAACAGCGTATCAAATTCACCCCTCCACTTT | CASSTTTGSNSVSNSPLHF
. | few | TRBJ1-2 | TRBV6-5 | 15 | TGTGCCAGCAGTTATGATCCAGGGACGAACTATGGCTACACCTTC | CASSYDPGTNYGYTF
. | medium-sized | TRBJ2-5 | TRBV20-1 | 14 | TGCAGTGCTAGTTTGAGCCAGGGGACGGAGACCCAGTACTTC | CSASLSQGTETQYF
. | . | TRBJ1-2 | TRBV19 | 14 | TGTGCCAGCGAGGGAGCCAGGGTTAACTATGGCTACACCTTC | CASEGARVNYGYTF
TRBD1 | . | TRBJ1-2 | TRBV20-1 | 16 | TGCAGTGCTAGACCACCAGGGGGGGGTACAGGGGATGGCTACACCTTC | CSARPPGGGTGDGYTF
. | . | TRBJ1-1 | TRBV29-1 | 13 | TGCAGCGTAACGGCGGGGGTTTGGACTGAAGCTTTCTTT | CSVTAGVWTEAFF
. | . | TRBJ2-5 | TRBV5-4 | 15 | TGTGCCAGCAGCGCCACGACAGCGTACCAAGAGACCCAGTACTTC | CASSATTAYQETQYF
. | . | TRBJ1-1 | TRBV6-1 | 15 | TGTGCCAGCAGTCCCGAGGTGGCAGTGAACACTGAAGCTTTCTTT | CASSPEVAVNTEAFF
. | . | TRBJ2-4 | TRBV12-3/TRBV12-4 | 13 | TGTGCCAGCGGGGGGTTCGCCAAAAACATTCAGTACTTC | CASGGFAKNIQYF
TRBD1 | . | TRBJ2-3 | TRBV6-2/TRBV6-3 | 19 | TGTGCCAGCAGTTGGGACAGGGCCAGTCCCAGCAAACTCACAGATACGCAGTATTTT | CASSWDRASPSKLTDTQYF
TRBD2 | few | TRBJ2-5 | TRBV20-1 | 13 | TGCAGTGTATGGGATGCGGGGGGGGAGACCCAGTACTTC | CSVWDAGGETQYF
. | few | TRBJ1-1 | TRBV5-1 | 15 | TGCGCCAGCAGCTCCGGGACAACCATGAACACTGAAGCTTTCTTT | CASSSGTTMNTEAFF
. | . | TRBJ2-5 | TRBV24-1 | 16 | TGTGCCACCAGTCAAAGCCTGCCGGGAAAAATAGAGACCCAGTACTTC | CATSQSLPGKIETQYF
. | . | TRBJ2-3 | TRBV6-5 | 14 | TGTGCCAGCAGTTATGGCCAGGGGAGGGTTACGCAGTATTTT | CASSYGQGRVTQYF
. | few | TRBJ1-1 | TRBV30 | 14 | TGTGCCTGGAATTCTAGGCAGGGTGGTACTGAAGCTTTCTTT | CAWNSRQGGTEAFF
. | . | TRBJ1-6 | TRBV4-1 | 18 | TGCGCCAGCAGCCAAGGGGCCCTACTGAGGGGAACTAATTCACCCCTCCACTTT | CASSQGALLRGTNSPLHF
TRBD1 | . | TRBJ2-5 | TRBV28 | 14 | TGTGCCAGCAGCCGACAGGGCCCCCAAGAGACCCAGTACTTC | CASSRQGPQETQYF
TRBD1 | once | TRBJ1-1 | TRBV10-3 | 14 | TGTGCCATCAAACGACAGGGACTGAACACTGAAGCTTTCTTT | CAIKRQGLNTEAFF
. | once | TRBJ1-2 | TRBV7-9 | 15 | TGTGCCAGCAGCCGGTCGGCAGGGAAAAACTATGGCTACACCTTC | CASSRSAGKNYGYTF
. | . | TRBJ2-4 | TRBV30 | 12 | TGTGCCTGGAGTGTTGGAGGGGACATTCAGTACTTC | CAWSVGGDIQYF
. | . | TRBJ2-3 | TRBV21-1 | 16 | TGTGCCAGCAGCAAAGCGCGTCATACAAGCACAGATACGCAGTATTTT | CASSKARHTSTDTQYF
. | . | TRBJ1-2 | TRBV12-3/TRBV12-4 | 11 | TGTGCCAGCAATCAGTTCGCTGGCTACACCTTC | CASNQFAGYTF
TRBD1 | . | TRBJ1-2 | TRBV29-1 | 13 | TGCAGCGTTTCACAGGGGGCTTACTATGGCTACACCTTC | CSVSQGAYYGYTF
TRBD2 | . | TRBJ2-3 | TRBV7-9 | 17 | TGTGCCAGCAGCCCCGCCGGGGGGGGGGGCGTAACAGATACGCAGTATTTT | CASSPAGGGGVTDTQYF
. | . | TRBJ1-5 | TRBV11-2 | 15 | TGTGCCAGCAGCCCCCAGGGGTATGGCAATCAGCCCCAGCATTTT | CASSPQGYGNQPQHF
. | few | TRBJ1-1 | TRBV5-1 | 13 | TGCGCCAGCAGCTTCCGGGACCCAACTGAAGCTTTCTTT | CASSFRDPTEAFF
. | . | TRBJ1-6 | TRBV19 | 14 | TGTGCCAGTAATAAAAGGATTGATAATTCACCCCTCCACTTT | CASNKRIDNSPLHF
. | . | TRBJ1-3 | TRBV11-2 | 12 | TGTGCCAGCAGCTTAGCTGCCTACACCATATATTTT | CASSLAAYTIYF
TRBD2 | . | TRBJ2-3 | TRBV24-1 | 18 | TGTGCCACCAGTGATGCCGGGACTAGCTCCCCTAGCACAGATACGCAGTATTTT | CATSDAGTSSPSTDTQYF
. | few | TRBJ2-4 | TRBV10-3 | 15 | TGTGCCACCTCTAGCCCAAGGGAAGCCAAAAACATTCAGTACTTC | CATSSPREAKNIQYF
. | once | TRBJ1-4 | TRBV12-3/TRBV12-4 | 14 | TGTGCCAGCAGTCGGGCCTCATTGCCTGAAAAACTGTTTTTT | CASSRASLPEKLFF
. | . | TRBJ1-1 | TRBV20-1 | 14 | TGCAGTGCTAGACTGCAAAGGGGGGACACTGAAGCTTTCTTT | CSARLQRGDTEAFF
TRBD1 | once | TRBJ2-7 | TRBV6-2/TRBV6-3 | 14 | TGTGCCAGCAGTACCGGGACAGGGGGCTACGAGCAGTACTTC | CASSTGTGGYEQYF
. | . | TRBJ2-1 | TRBV19 | 15 | TGTGCCAGTAGTATCCCGGGGTTGGGCTACAATGAGCAGTTCTTC | CASSIPGLGYNEQFF
TRBD1 | few | TRBJ1-2 | TRBV30 | 16 | TGTGCCTGGGGGAGGGACAGGGTTTTTTCGGGGTATGGCTACACCTTC | CAWGRDRVFSGYGYTF
TRBD1 | few | TRBJ1-1 | TRBV7-8 | 17 | TGTGCCAGCAGCCCGTCGGGATGGGACAGCCAGAACACTGAAGCTTTCTTT | CASSPSGWDSQNTEAFF
TRBD2 | . | TRBJ2-3 | TRBV20-1 | 19 | TGCAGTGCTACTAGTCGACCCCAGGGGCTAGCGGGGATCACAGATACGCAGTATTTT | CSATSRPQGLAGITDTQYF
. | few | TRBJ1-1 | TRBV12-3/TRBV12-4 | 12 | TGTGCCAGCAGTTCTGAAAGTTGGGGAGGTTTCTTT | CASSSESWGGFF
TRBD2 | . | TRBJ2-7 | TRBV20-1 | 13 | TGCAGTGCTAGCGGGGGGGCCTTCTACGAGCAGTACTTC | CSASGGAFYEQYF
TRBD1 | . | TRBJ1-2 | TRBV6-1 | 19 | TGTGCCAGCAGTGACCCTAACACAGGGGGCGCGGTAGATAGGTATGGCTACACCTTC | CASSDPNTGGAVDRYGYTF
. | few | TRBJ1-1 | TRBV20-1 | 13 | TGCAGTGCCCTACAGGCGGTGAGAACTGAAGCTTTCTTT | CSALQAVRTEAFF
. | . | TRBJ1-2 | TRBV20-1 | 11 | TGCAGTGCTAGCACGGGGGAAGGCTACACCTTC | CSASTGEGYTF
TRBD1 | . | TRBJ1-1 | TRBV24-1 | 13 | TGTGCCACCAGTGATTCTGGAGTGAAGGGGGCCTTCTTT | CATSDSGVKGAFF
. | . | TRBJ1-2 | TRBV18 | 14 | TGTGCCAGCCACCAAGAGGACAGCTTCTATGGCTACACCTTC | CASHQEDSFYGYTF
. | . | TRBJ2-7 | TRBV3-1 | 14 | TGTGCCAGCAGCCAAGCAGGCAGGGTTAACGAGCAGTACTTC | CASSQAGRVNEQYF
. | . | TRBJ1-6 | TRBV20-1 | 16 | TGCAGTGCTAGAGATTCTACAGACTTTTATAATTCACCCCTCCACTTT | CSARDSTDFYNSPLHF
. | . | TRBJ1-1 | TRBV5-1 | 13 | TGCGCCAGCAGCTGGGGACAGAACACTGAAGCTTTCTTT | CASSWGQNTEAFF
. | . | TRBJ2-2 | TRBV24-1 | 13 | TGTGCCACGGAGGAAGGGAACACCGGGGAGCTGTTTTTT | CATEEGNTGELFF
. | medium-sized | TRBJ2-5 | TRBV7-9 | 15 | TGTGCCAGCAGCTTGGGGGGACGGACCCAAGAGACCCAGTACTTC | CASSLGGRTQETQYF